This T cell receptor beta chain is drawn from a study of T cell repertoires in cytomegalovirus infection. Study context: HLA-B-restricted CMV epitopes that are well studied, plus recently identified HLA-C-restricted ones, were used by the study. Matching HLA type and CMV infection were both indicated by public TCR beta signatures. Points from the study as a whole: Ex vivo, HLA-C-restricted CMV-specific TCR beta clonotypes prevailed over the rest of the response. Totalled public TCR beta family frequency picked out people who carried CMV plus the relevant HLA.

In TCRdb, the reads were re-called with MiXCR into one record per CDR3 protein. This sample has approximately 730,000 distinct CDR3 sequences, with 25% to 30% found just once. Germline values: CDR1 MNHGY, CDR2 SVAAGI. CDR3 length equals 15 residues. The V segment lost 2 bases and the J segment 5 bases; nucleotides outside the gene matches: 1. This clonotype was counted a few times. The antigen is not known. The receptor was derived from a human donor in good health (CMV status not recorded). Some clones in this sample may be carry-over from other donors' samples. The sequences come from cultured CD8+ T cells from PBMCs, collected from culture after CMV antigen stimulation. The rearrangement uses TRBV6-9 and TRBJ2-2; 11 nucleotides match TRBD1. In DNA, the CDR3 is TGTGCCAGCAGTTATGGGACAGGGGGAACCGGGGAGCTGTTTTTT. Amino acid sequence: CASSYGTGGTGELFF.